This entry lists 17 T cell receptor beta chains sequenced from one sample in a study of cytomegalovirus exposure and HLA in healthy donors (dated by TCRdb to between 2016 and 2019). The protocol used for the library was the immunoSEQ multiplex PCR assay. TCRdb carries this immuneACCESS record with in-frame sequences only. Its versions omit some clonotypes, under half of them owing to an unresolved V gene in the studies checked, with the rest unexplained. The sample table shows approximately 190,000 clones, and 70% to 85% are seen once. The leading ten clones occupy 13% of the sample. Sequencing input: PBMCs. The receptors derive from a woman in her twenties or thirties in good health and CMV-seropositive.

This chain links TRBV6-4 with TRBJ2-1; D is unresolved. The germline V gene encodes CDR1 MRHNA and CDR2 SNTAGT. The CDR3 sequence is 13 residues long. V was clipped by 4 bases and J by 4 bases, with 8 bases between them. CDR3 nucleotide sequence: TGTGCCAGCAGTGTCTGGGCATACAATGAGCAGTTCTTC. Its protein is CASSVWAYNEQFF.

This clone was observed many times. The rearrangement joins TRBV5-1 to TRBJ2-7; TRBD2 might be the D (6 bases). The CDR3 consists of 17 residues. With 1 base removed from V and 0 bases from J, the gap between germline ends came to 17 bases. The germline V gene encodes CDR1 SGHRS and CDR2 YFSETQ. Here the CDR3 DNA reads TGCGCCAGCAGCTTGAGACCTCTAGGGACTCCCTCCTACGAGCAGTACTTC. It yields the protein CASSLRPLGTPSYEQYF.

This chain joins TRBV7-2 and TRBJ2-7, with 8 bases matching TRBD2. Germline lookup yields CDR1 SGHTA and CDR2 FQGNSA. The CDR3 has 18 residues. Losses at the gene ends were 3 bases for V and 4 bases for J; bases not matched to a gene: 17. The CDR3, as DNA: TGTGCCAGCAGCTTCTCTTCCTACGGGAGGGTGGGGATGTACGAGCAGTACTTC. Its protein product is CASSFSSYGRVGMYEQYF.

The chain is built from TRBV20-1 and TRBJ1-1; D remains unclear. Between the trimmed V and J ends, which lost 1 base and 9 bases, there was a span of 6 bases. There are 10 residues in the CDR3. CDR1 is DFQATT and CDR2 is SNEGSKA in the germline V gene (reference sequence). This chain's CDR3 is CSARASKAFF. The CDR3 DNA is TGCAGTGCTAGAGCCAGTAAAGCTTTCTTT.

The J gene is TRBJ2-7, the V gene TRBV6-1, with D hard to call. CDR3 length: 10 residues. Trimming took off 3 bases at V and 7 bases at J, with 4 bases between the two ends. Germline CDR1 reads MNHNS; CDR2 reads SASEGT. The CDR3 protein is CASSEREQYF. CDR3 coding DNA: TGTGCCAGCAGTGAGAGGGAGCAGTACTTC.

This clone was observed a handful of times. CDR3 sequence: CASSPDRGRGTEAFF. Written as DNA, the CDR3 is TGTGCCAGCAGCCCCGACAGGGGGCGAGGTACTGAAGCTTTCTTT. V is TRBV7-2 and J is TRBJ1-1, with 10 bases fitting TRBD1. The CDR3 consists of 15 residues. Germline lookup yields CDR1 SGHTA and CDR2 FQGNSA. V trimming: 5 bases; J trimming: 5 bases; junction bases outside the gene matches: 8. Full variable domain (rest looked up from reference TRBV7-2 and TRBJ1-1): GAGVSQSPSNKVTEKGKDVELRCDPISGHTALYWYRQSLGQGLEFLIYFQGNSAPDKSGLPSDRFSAERTGGSVSTLTIQRTQQEDSAVYLCASSPDRGRGTEAFFGQGTRLTVV.

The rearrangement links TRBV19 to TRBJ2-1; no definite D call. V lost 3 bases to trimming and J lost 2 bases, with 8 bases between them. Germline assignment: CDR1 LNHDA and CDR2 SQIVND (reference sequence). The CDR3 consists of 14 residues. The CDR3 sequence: CASSIEVTYNEQFF. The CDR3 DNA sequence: TGTGCCAGTAGTATCGAGGTAACCTACAATGAGCAGTTCTTC.

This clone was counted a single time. CDR3 in amino acids: CASSSEETQYF. The CDR3 DNA reads as TGTGCCAGCAGCTCGGAAGAGACCCAGTACTTC. This sequence joins TRBV11-2 and TRBJ2-5; unclear D gene. Germline V gives CDR1 SGHAT, CDR2 FQNNGV. V gave up 4 bases and J gave up 3 bases, with 3 bases separating them. The CDR3 covers 11 residues.

The CDR3 loop reads CASSLATVNTEAFF. The DNA for the CDR3 is TGCGCCAGCAGCTTGGCTACAGTTAACACTGAAGCTTTCTTT. The chain has TRBV5-1 and TRBJ1-1; D not certain. CDR1 and CDR2 (germline): SGHRS, YFSETQ. Trimming took off 0 bases at V and 2 bases at J, with 8 bases between the two ends. The CDR3 runs 14 residues.

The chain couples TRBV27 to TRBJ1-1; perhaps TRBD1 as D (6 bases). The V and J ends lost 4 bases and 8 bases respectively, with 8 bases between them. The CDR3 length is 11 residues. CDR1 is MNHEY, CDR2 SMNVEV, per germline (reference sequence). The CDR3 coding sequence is TGTGCCAGCAGTTGGGGGACAGAAGCTTTCTTT. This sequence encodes CASSWGTEAFF.

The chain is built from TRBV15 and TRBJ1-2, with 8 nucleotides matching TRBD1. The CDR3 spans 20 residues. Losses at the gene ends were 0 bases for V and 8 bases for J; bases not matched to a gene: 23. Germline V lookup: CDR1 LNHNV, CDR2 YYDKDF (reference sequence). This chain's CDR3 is CATSRDRTFRQGAPVRGYTF. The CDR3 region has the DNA TGTGCCACCAGCAGAGATCGAACTTTCAGGCAGGGGGCGCCGGTTCGGGGCTACACCTTC.

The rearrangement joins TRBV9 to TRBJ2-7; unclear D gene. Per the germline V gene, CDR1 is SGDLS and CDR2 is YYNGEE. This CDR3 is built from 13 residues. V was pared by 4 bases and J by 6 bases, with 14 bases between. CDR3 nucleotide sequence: TGTGCCAGCAGCTCGACAAATCCAACCGAGCAGTACTTC. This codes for CASSSTNPTEQYF.

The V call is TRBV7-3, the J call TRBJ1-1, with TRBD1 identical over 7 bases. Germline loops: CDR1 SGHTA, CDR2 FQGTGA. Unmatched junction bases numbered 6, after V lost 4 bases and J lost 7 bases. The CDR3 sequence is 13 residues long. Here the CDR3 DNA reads TGTGCCAGCAGCTCCACCGGGACAGATGAAGCTTTCTTT. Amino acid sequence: CASSSTGTDEAFF.

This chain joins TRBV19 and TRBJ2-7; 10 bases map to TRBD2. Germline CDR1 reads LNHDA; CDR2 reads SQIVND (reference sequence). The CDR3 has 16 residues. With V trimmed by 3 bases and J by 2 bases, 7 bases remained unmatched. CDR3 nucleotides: TGTGCCAGTAGTATTGGGCGCCTAGCGGGAGCCTACGAGCAGTACTTC. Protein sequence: CASSIGRLAGAYEQYF.

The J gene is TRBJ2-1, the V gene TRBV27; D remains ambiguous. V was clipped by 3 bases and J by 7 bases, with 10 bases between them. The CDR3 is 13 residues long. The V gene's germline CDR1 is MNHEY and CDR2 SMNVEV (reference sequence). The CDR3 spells CASSFGSWNEQFF. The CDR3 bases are TGTGCCAGCAGTTTCGGTAGCTGGAATGAGCAGTTCTTC.

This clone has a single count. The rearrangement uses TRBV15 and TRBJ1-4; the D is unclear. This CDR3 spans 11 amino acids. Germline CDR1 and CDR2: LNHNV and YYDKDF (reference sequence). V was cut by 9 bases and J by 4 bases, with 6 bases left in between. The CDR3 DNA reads TGTGCCACATTAGTTAATGAAAAACTGTTTTTT. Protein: CATLVNEKLFF.

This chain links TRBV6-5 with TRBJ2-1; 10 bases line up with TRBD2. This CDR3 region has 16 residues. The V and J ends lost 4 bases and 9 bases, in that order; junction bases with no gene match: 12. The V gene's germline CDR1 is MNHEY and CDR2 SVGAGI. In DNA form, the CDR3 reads TGTGCCAGCAGTTTCACCGGGACTAGCGAATCGGGTGAGCAGTTCTTC. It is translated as CASSFTGTSESGEQFF.